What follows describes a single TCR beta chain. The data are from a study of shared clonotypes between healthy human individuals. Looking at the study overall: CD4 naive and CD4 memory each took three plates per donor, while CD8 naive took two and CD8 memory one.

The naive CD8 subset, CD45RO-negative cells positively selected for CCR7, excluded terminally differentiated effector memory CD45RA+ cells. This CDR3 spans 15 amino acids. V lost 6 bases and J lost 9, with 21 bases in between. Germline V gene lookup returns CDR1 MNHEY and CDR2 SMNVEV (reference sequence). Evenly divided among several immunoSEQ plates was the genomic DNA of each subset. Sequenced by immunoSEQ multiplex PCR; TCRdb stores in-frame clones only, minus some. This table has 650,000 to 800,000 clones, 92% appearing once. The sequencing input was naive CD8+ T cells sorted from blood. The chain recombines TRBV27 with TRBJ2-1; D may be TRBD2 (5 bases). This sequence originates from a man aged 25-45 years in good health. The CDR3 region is CASSVLGGTEAEQFF. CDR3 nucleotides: TGTGCCAGCAGCGTTCTGGGCGGAACGGAGGCTGAGCAGTTCTTC.